The clone carrying this TCR beta chain was counted at least ten times. A much larger clone differs by one base, so this may be a read error. A read error is likely, as this CDR3 ends without the conserved phenylalanine or tryptophan. This sample was taken from a study of CDR3 diversity in severe acne. TCRdb recomputed calls from the PCR reads with MiXCR, one row per CDR3 protein. The sample carries about 86,000 distinct CDR3 sequences, under 60% recorded once. This CDR3 is built from 13 residues. In germline, CDR1 is GTSNPN, CDR2 SVGIG (reference sequence). The V end lost 4 bases, the J end lost 10 bases, and 19 bases lay between the germline ends.

Input material: blood. V usage is TRBV30 and J usage is TRBJ2-5, with a possible D match to TRBD2 (5 bases). The clonotype was recovered from a male donor in good health, without acne. CDR3 sequence: CAWTPSLRAGQYS. The CDR3 DNA reads TGTGCCTGGACCCCGTCCCTACGGGCGGGCCAGTACTCC.